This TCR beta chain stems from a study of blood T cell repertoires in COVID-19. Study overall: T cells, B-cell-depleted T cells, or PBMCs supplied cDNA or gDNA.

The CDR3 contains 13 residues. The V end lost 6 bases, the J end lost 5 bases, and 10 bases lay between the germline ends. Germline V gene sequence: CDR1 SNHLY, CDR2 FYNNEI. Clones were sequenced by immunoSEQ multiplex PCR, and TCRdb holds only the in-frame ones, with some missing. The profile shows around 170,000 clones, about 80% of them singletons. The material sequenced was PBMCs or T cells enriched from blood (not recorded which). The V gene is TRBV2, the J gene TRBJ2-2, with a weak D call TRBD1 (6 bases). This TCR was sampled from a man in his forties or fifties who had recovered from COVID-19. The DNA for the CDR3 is TGTGCCAGCAGAAAAACAGGGACCGGGGAGCTGTTTTTT. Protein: CASRKTGTGELFF.